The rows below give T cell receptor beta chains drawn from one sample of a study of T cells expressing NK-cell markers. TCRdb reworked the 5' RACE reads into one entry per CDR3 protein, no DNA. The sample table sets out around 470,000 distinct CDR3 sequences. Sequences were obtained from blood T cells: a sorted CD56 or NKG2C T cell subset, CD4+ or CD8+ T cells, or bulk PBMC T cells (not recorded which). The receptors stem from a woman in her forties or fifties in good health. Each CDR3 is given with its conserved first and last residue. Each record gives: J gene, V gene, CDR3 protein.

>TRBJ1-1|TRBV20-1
CSARDPPAGEAFF
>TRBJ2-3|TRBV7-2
CASSPAGGLRDTQYF
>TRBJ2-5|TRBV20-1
CSARPRDLVRTQYF
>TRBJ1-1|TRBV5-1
CASSGPGREAFF
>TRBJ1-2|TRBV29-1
CSVEDQGTGEGYTF
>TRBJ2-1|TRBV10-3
CAISGASYNEQFF
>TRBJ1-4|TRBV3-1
CASSHRKTDDEKLFF
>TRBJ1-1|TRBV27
CASSPGAGMNTEAFF
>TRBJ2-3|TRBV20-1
CSASGLAGGHTQYF
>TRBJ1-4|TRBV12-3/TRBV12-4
CASSFSSEKLFF
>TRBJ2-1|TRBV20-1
CSASGGSRHNEQFF
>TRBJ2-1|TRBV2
CASGRELYNEQFF
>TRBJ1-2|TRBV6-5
CASSYNSDRGYGYTF
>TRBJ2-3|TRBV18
CASSREWSEGDTQYF
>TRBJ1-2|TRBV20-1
CSARSPGQGVGYTF
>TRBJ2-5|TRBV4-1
CASSPRVAGMSETQYF
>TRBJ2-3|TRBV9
CASSGQRPVRDTQYF
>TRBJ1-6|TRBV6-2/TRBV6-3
CASNLDRLRNSPLHF
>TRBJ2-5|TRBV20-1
CSALRHDLETQYF
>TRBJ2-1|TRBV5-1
CASRSGTIGTEQFF
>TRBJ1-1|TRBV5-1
CASRLPGQGALLNTEAFF
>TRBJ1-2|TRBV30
CAWSAGTATNYGYTF
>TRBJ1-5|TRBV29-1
CSVRTGWTQPQHF
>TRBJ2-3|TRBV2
CASSLQISVWYF
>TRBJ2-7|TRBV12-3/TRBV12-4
CASSLRTIYEQYF
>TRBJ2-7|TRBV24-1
CATHLKERRSGGYEQYF
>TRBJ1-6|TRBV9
CASSVTGQGNSPLHF
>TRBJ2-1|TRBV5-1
CASSLAAGGINEQFF
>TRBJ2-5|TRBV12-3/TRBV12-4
CASSLSTVQETQYF
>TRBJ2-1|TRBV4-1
CASSQRTLSGRAGNEQFF
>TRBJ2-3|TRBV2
CASSEGGGRGDTQYF